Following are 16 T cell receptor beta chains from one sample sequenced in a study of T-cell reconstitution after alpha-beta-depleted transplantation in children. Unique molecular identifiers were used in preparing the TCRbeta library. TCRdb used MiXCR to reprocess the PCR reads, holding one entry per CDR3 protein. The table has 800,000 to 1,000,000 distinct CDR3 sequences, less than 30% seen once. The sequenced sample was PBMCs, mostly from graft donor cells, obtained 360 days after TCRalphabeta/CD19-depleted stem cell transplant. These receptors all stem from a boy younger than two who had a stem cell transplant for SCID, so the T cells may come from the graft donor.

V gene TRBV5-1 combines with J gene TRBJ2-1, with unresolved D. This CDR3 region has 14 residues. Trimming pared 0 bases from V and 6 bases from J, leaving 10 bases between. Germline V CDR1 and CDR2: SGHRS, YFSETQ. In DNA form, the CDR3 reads TGCGCCAGCAGCTTGGCCGGAAGGACCAATGAGCAGTTCTTC. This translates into CASSLAGRTNEQFF.

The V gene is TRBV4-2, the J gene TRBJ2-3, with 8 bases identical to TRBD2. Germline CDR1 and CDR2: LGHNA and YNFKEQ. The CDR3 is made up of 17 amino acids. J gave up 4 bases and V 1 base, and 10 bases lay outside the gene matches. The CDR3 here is CASSQVPSAGGSDTQYF. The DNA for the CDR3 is TGTGCCAGCAGCCAAGTCCCTTCCGCGGGGGGATCAGATACGCAGTATTTT.

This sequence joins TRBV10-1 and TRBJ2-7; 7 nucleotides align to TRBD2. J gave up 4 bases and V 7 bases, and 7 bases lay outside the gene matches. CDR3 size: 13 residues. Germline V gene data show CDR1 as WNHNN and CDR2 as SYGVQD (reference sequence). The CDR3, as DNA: TGCGCCAGCAAGACGCCGGGGGGATACGAGCAGTACTTC. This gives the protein CASKTPGGYEQYF.

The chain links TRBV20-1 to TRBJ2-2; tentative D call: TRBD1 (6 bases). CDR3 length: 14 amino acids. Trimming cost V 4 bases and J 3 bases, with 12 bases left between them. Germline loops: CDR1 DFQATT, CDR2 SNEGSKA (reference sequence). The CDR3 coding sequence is TGCAGTGCTATAGGACAGCCTTACACCGGGGAGCTGTTTTTT. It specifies CSAIGQPYTGELFF.

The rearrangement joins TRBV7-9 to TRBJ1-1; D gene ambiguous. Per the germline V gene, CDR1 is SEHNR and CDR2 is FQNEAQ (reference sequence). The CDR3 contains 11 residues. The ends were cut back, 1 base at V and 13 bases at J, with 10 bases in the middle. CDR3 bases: TGTGCCAGCAGCTTAGATTTAAGAGTTTTCTTT. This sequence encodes CASSLDLRVFF.

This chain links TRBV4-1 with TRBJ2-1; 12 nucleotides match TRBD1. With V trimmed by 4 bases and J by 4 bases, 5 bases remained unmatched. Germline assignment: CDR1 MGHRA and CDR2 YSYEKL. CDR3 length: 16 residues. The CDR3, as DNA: TGCGCCAGCAGCCTATGGGACAGGGGGCCTTACAATGAGCAGTTCTTC. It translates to CASSLWDRGPYNEQFF.

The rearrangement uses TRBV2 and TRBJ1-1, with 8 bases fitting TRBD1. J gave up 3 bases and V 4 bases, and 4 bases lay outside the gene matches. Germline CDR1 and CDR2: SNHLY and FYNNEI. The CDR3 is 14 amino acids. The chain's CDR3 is CASSGRQGYTEAFF. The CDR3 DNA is TGTGCCAGCAGTGGGCGACAGGGGTACACTGAAGCTTTCTTT.

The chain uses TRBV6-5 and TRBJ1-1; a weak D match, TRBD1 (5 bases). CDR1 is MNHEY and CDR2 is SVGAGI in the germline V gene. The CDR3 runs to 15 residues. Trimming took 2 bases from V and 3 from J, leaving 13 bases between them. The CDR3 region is CASSYGAGTYTEAFF. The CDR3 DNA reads TGTGCCAGCAGTTACGGGGCAGGGACGTACACTGAAGCTTTCTTT.

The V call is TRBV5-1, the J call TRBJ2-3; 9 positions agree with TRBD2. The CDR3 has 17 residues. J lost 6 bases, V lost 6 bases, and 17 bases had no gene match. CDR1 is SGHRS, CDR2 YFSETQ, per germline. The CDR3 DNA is TGCGCCAGCACCTCGGAGCGGGGAATAGCGGGGGAGGATACGCAGTATTTT. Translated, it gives CASTSERGIAGEDTQYF.

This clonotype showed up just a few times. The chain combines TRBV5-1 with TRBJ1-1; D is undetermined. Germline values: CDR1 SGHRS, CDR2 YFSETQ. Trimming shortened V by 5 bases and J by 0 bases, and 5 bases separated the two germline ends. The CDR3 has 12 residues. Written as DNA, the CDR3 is TGCGCCAGCAGGTCAGTGAACACTGAAGCTTTCTTT. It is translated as CASRSVNTEAFF.

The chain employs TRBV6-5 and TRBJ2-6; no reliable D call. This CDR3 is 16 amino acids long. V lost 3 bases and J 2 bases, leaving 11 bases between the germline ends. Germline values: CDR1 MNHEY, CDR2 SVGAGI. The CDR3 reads CASSYSLSTGANVLTF. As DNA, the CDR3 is TGTGCCAGCAGTTATTCACTCTCAACTGGGGCCAACGTCCTGACTTTC.

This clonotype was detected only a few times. The CDR3 loop reads CASSPPTDSYEQYF. The CDR3 nucleotides are TGCGCCAGCAGCCCCCCGACAGACTCCTACGAGCAGTACTTC. The chain is built from TRBV5-1 and TRBJ2-7; D perhaps matches TRBD1 (5 bases). V was cut by 4 bases and J by 0 bases, with 11 bases left in between. The CDR3 runs to 14 residues. Germline CDR1 is SGHRS and CDR2 is YFSETQ.

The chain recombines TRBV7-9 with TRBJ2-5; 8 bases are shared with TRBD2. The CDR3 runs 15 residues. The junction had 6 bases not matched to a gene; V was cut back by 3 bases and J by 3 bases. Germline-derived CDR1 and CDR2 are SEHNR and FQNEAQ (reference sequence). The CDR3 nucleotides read TGTGCCAGCAGCTTCAGCGGGGGAGCCAAAGAGACCCAGTACTTC. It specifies CASSFSGGAKETQYF. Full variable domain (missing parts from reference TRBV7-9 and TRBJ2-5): DTGVSQNPRHKITKRGQNVTFRCDPISEHNRLYWYRQTLGQGPEFLTYFQNEAQLEKSRLLSDRFSAERPKGSFSTLEIQRTEQGDSAMYLCASSFSGGAKETQYFGPGTRLLVL.

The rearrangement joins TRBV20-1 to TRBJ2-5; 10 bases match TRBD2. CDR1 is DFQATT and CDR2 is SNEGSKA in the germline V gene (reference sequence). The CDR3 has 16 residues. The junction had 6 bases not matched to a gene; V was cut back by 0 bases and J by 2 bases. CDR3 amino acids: CSARDLQRGGQETQYF. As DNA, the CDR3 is TGCAGTGCTAGAGATCTCCAGCGGGGGGGACAAGAGACCCAGTACTTC.

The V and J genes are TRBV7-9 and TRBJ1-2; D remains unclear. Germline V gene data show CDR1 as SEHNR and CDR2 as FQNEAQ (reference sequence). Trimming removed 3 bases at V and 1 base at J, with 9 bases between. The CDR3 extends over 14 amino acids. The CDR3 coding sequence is TGTGCCAGCAGCTTTGCGGAGATTAACTATGGCTACACCTTC. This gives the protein CASSFAEINYGYTF.

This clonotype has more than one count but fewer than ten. DNA of the CDR3: TGTGCCAGCAGCCAAAGAGCGACCGGGGAGCTGTTTTTT. This sequence encodes CASSQRATGELFF. This chain uses TRBV3-1 with TRBJ2-2; D remains ambiguous. Looked up from germline, CDR1 is LGHDT and CDR2 is YNNKEL (reference sequence). CDR3 size: 13 residues. The V end lost 2 bases, the J end lost 5 bases, and 6 bases lay between the germline ends.